The clone carrying this T cell receptor beta chain was seen many times. Its matching antigen is unknown. The sample is drawn from a study of naive and memory T cell subsets. Both TRBC1 and TRBC2 were covered by a beta constant-region primer of two equimolar oligonucleotides. Four rounds of PCR amplified the ligated cDNA using nested alpha and beta constant-region primers plus SP2. The cDNA 3' end received a ligated single-stranded oligonucleotide carrying the SP2 primer and a 12-nucleotide UMI. TCRdb itself ran the UMI-ligation and nested PCR reads through MiXCR, one entry per CDR3 protein. This repertoire shows about 90,000 distinct CDR3 sequences, about 11% found once; its top ten account for more than 0.13%. From germline, CDR1 is LGHNA and CDR2 YSLEER. V was cut by 0 bases and J by 1 base, with 15 bases left in between. This CDR3 is 17 amino acids long. Study-level findings and limits: Especially in CD8 cells, naive repertoires contained a few larger clonotypes, possibly CD45RA-re-expressing memory cells.

Sequential positive selection took CD4 T cells first, then CD8 T cells. The sequence came from a human donor in good health. J is TRBJ2-5 and V is TRBV4-3; no clear D. Sequencing used naive CD4+ T cells from blood. The DNA of the CDR3 is TGCGCCAGCAGCCAAGAACGTACTCTCGTGGGCCAAGAGACCCAGTACTTC. This encodes CASSQERTLVGQETQYF.